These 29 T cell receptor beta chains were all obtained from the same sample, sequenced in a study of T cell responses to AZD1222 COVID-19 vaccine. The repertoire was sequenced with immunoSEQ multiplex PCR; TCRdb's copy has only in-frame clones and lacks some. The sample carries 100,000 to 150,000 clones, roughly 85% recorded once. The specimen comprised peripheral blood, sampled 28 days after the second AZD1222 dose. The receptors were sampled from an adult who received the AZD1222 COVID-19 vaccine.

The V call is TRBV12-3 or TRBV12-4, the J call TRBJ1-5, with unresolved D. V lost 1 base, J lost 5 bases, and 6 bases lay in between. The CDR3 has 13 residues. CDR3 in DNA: TGTGCCAGCAGTTTAGAGGGTTATCAGCCCCAGCATTTT. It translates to CASSLEGYQPQHF.

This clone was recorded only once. This CDR3 reads CSVDVLNYGYTF. The DNA of the CDR3 is TGCAGCGTTGACGTGTTAAACTATGGCTACACCTTC. V usage is TRBV29-1 and J usage is TRBJ1-2; D remains unclear. The CDR3 is 12 residues long. The germline V and J ends were trimmed by 3 bases and 2 bases, with 7 bases remaining between them. The germline gives CDR1 SQVTM, CDR2 ANQGSEA.

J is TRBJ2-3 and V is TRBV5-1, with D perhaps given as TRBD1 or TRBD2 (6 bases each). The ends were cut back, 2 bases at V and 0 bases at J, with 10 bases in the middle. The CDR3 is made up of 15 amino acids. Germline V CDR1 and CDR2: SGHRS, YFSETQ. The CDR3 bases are TGCGCCAGCAGCTTCGGGGGCCAAAGCACAGATACGCAGTATTTT. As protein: CASSFGGQSTDTQYF.

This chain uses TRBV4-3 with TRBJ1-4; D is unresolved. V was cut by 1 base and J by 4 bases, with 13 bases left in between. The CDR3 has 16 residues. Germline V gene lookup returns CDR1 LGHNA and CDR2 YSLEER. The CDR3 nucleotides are TGCGCCAGCAGCCAAGCCACCACGCCGGGTAATGAAAAACTGTTTTTT. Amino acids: CASSQATTPGNEKLFF.

The chain's CDR3 is CSGEGQGFFEFNEQFF. CDR3 DNA: TGCAGCGGAGAGGGACAGGGGTTTTTCGAGTTCAATGAGCAGTTCTTC. The chain has TRBV29-1 and TRBJ2-1; 10 bases match TRBD1. The CDR3 has 16 amino acids. CDR1 and CDR2 (germline): SQVTM, ANQGSEA. V gave up 7 bases and J gave up 6 bases; unmatched junction bases: 15.

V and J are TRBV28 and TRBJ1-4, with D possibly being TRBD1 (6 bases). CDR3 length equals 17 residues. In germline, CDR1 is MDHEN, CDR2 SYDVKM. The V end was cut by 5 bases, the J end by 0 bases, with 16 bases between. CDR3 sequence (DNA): TGTGCCAGCAGTCCGCCTAGGGGGTTTGCAACTAATGAAAAACTGTTTTTT. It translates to CASSPPRGFATNEKLFF.

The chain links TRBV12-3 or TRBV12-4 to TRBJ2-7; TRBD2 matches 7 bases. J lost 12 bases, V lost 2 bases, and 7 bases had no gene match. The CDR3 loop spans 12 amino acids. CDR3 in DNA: TGTGCCAGCAGTTTAACTAGCGCCGAGATGTACTTC. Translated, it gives CASSLTSAEMYF.

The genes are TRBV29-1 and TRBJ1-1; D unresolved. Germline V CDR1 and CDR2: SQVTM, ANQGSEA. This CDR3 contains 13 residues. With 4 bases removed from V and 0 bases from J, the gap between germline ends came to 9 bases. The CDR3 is CSVVGYLNTEAFF. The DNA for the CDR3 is TGCAGCGTTGTAGGGTACTTGAACACTGAAGCTTTCTTT.

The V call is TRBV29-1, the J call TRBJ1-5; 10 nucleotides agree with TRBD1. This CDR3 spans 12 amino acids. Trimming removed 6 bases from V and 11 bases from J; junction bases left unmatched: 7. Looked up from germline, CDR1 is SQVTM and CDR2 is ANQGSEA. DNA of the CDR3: TGCAGCGTAACCGGGACAGGGGAGTCCCAGCATTTT. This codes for CSVTGTGESQHF.

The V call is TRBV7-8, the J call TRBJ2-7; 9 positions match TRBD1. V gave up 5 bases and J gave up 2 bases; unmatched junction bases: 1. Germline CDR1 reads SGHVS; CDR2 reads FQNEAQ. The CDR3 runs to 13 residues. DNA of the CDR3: TGTGCCAGCAGCGGGACAGGGCCCTACGAGCAGTACTTC. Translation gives CASSGTGPYEQYF.

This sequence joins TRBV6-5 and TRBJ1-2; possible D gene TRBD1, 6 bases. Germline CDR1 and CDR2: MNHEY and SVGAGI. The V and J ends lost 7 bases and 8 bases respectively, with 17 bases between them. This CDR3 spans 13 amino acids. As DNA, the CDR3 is TGTGCCAGCACCAAGGGGGGTGCGAGGGGCTACACCTTC. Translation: CASTKGGARGYTF.

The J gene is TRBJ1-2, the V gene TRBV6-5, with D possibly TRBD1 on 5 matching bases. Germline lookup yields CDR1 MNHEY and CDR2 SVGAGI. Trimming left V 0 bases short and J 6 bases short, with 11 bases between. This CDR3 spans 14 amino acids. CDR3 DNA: TGTGCCAGCAGTTACTCCTGGGCAGGGAATGGCTACACCTTC. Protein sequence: CASSYSWAGNGYTF.

The CDR3 sequence is CASTPGKDGNTEAFF. In DNA form, the CDR3 reads TGTGCCAGCACCCCTGGCAAGGATGGGAACACTGAAGCTTTCTTT. The chain couples TRBV6-5 to TRBJ1-1, with D unclear. Trimming shortened V by 7 bases and J by 1 base, and 16 bases separated the two germline ends. This CDR3 region has 15 residues. Germline CDR1 is MNHEY and CDR2 is SVGAGI.

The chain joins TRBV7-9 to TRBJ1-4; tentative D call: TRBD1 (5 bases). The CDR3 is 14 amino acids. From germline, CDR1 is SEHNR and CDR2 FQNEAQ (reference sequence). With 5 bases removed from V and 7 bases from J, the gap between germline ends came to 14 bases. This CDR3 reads CASSQAGAFEKLFF. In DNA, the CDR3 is TGTGCCAGCAGCCAAGCCGGGGCCTTTGAAAAACTGTTTTTT.

CDR3: CASSHSYEQYF. The CDR3 bases are TGTGCCAGCAGCCACTCCTACGAGCAGTACTTC. This chain links TRBV11-1 with TRBJ2-7; unclear D gene. Trimming shortened V by 5 bases and J by 0 bases, and 2 bases separated the two germline ends. Per germline, CDR1 SGHAT and CDR2 FQDESV (reference sequence). CDR3 length: 11 amino acids.

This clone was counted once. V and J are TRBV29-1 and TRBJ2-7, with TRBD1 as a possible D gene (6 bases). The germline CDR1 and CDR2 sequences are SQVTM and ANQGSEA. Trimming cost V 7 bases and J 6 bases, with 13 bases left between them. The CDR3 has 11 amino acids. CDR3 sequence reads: CSAKTGFEQYF. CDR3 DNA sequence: TGCAGCGCCAAAACAGGGTTCGAGCAGTACTTC.

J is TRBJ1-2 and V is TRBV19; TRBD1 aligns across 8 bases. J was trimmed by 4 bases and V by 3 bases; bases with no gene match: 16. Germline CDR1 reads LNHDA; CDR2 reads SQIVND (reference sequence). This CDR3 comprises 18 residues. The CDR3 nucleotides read TGTGCCAGTAGTATGCCCCGGACAGGGCGGGGGATCTCCTATGGCTACACCTTC. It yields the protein CASSMPRTGRGISYGYTF.

The CDR3 protein is CASSDILDQPQHF. The CDR3 bases are TGCGCCAGCAGTGACATACTGGATCAGCCCCAGCATTTT. This chain connects TRBV10-1 to TRBJ1-5, with D unclear. From germline, CDR1 is WNHNN and CDR2 SYGVQD (reference sequence). The CDR3 length is 13 residues. Deletions cut 3 bases from V and 5 bases from J, with 8 bases between.

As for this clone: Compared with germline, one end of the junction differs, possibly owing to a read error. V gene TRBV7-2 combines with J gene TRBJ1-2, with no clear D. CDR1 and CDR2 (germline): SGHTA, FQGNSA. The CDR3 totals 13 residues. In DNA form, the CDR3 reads TGTGCCAGCAGCTTAGACTCCAACTCTGGCTACACCTTC. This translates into CASSLDSNSGYTF.

The CDR3 coding sequence is TGTGCCAGCAGCCTAGGGTGGGTTGGCTACACCTTC. This codes for CASSLGWVGYTF. This chain links TRBV5-6 with TRBJ1-2, with D hard to call. V gave up 4 bases and J gave up 7 bases, with 11 bases separating them. This CDR3 has 12 amino acids. Germline V gene sequence: CDR1 SGHDT, CDR2 YYEEEE. Using reference TRBV5-6 and TRBJ1-2 for the parts outside the CDR3, the full variable domain is DAGVTQSPTHLIKTRGQQVTLRCSPKSGHDTVSWYQQALGQGPQFIFQYYEEEERQRGNFPDRFSGHQFPNYSSELNVNALLLGDSALYLCASSLGWVGYTFGSGTRLTVV.

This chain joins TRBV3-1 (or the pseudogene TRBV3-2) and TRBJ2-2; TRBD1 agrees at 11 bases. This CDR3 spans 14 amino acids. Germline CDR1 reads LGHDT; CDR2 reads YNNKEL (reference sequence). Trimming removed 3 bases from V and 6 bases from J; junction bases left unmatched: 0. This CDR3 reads CASSQGQGAGELFF. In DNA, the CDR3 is TGTGCCAGCAGCCAGGGACAGGGGGCCGGGGAGCTGTTTTTT.

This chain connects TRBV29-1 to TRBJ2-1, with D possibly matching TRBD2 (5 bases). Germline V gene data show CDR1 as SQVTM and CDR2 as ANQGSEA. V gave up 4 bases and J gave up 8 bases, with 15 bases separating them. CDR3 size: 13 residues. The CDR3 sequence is CSVVYLLAYEQFF. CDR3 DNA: TGCAGCGTTGTTTACCTCCTAGCCTATGAGCAGTTCTTC.

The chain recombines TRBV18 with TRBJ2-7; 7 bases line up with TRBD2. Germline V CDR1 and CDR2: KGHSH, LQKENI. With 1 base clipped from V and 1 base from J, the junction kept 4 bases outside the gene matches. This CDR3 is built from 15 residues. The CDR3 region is CASSPQGGGSYEQYF. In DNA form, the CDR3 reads TGTGCCAGCTCACCACAGGGCGGGGGATCCTACGAGCAGTACTTC.

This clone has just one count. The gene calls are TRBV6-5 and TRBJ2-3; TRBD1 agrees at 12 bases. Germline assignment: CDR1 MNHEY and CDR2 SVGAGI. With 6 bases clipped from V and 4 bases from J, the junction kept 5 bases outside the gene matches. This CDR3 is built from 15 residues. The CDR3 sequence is CASSQGQGAADTQYF. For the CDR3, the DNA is TGTGCCAGCAGCCAGGGACAGGGGGCAGCAGATACGCAGTATTTT.

CDR3 sequence (DNA): TGTGCCAGCAGCTCCGTGGGAGGGGGGGCGGATACGCAGTATTTT. Protein sequence: CASSSVGGGADTQYF. The V call is TRBV7-2, the J call TRBJ2-3; TRBD2 is a possible D gene (7 bases). CDR1 is SGHTA, CDR2 FQGNSA, per germline. This CDR3 spans 15 amino acids. The V end lost 4 bases, the J end lost 6 bases, and 17 bases lay between the germline ends.

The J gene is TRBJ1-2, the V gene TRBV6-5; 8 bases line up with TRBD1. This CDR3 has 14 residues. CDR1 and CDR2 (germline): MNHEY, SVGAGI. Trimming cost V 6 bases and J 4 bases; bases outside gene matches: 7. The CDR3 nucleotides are TGTGCCAGCAGCCCCGGACAGGGTCGCTATGGCTACACCTTC. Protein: CASSPGQGRYGYTF.

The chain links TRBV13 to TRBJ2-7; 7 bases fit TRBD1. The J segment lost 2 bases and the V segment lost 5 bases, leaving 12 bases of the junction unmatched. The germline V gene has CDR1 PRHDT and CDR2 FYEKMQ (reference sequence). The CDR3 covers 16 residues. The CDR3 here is CASSRLSGTETYEQYF. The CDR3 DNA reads TGTGCCAGCAGCCGCCTGTCCGGGACAGAAACCTACGAGCAGTACTTC. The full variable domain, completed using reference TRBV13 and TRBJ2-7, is AAGVIQSPRHLIKEKRETATLKCYPIPRHDTVYWYQQGPGQDPQFLISFYEKMQSDKGSIPDRFSAQQFSDYHSELNMSSLELGDSALYFCASSRLSGTETYEQYFGPGTRLTVT.

The CDR3: CASIGINEKLFF. As DNA, the CDR3 is TGTGCCAGCATAGGGATTAATGAAAAACTGTTTTTT. The chain recombines TRBV12-3 or TRBV12-4 with TRBJ1-4; D gene ambiguous. The length of the CDR3 is 12 residues. V lost 7 bases, J lost 4 bases, and 7 bases lay in between.

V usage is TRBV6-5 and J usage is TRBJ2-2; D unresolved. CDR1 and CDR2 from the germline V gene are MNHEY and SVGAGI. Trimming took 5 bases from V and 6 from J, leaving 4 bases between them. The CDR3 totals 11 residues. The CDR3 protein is CASSRAGELFF. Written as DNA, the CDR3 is TGTGCCAGCAGTCGAGCCGGGGAGCTGTTTTTT.